This T cell receptor (beta chain) was found in a study of OX40 agonist ivuxolimab in advanced cancers. TCRdb's copy holds only in-frame clones and misses some; the assay was immunoSEQ multiplex PCR. This sample has over 95,000 clones; approximately 95% occur once, and the top ten carry 2%. This receptor was obtained from an adult with an advanced solid tumor such as melanoma, head and neck, liver or kidney cancer. Sequencing used CD4+ or CD8+ T cells sorted from blood, obtained in a trial of the OX40 agonist ivuxolimab.

CDR3 nucleotide sequence: TGTGCCAGCAGCTTTGCCGCAGGGGGCGCCTCCTACGAGCAGTACTTC. Amino acid sequence: CASSFAAGGASYEQYF. V is TRBV11-2 and J is TRBJ2-7, with 8 bases that match TRBD1. Germline trimming cut 3 bases from V and 0 bases from J; bases unmatched to any gene: 7. The CDR3 sequence is 16 residues long. Germline lookup yields CDR1 SGHAT and CDR2 FQNNGV.